This is a list of T cell receptor beta chains from one sample in a study of STAT5B mutations in CD4+ large granular lymphocyte leukemia. The data were produced by immunoSEQ multiplex PCR, yet TCRdb's version contains in-frame clones alone and is incomplete. This sample has 20,000 or so clones, with roughly 79% found just once. The material sequenced was CD4+ T cells from blood buffy coats. The receptor source for this set is a human donor in good health. Both conserved end residues are part of each CDR3. Fields, in order: J gene, V gene, CDR3 protein.

>TRBJ2-1|TRBV11-2
CASSRRGPDHNEQFF
>TRBJ1-1|TRBV27
CASSPRVLNTEAFF
>TRBJ1-2|TRBV29-1
CSGGSWGGNGYTF
>TRBJ2-3|TRBV19
CASSIGGWDTQYF
>TRBJ2-3|TRBV15
CATSSGLAGNTDTQYF
>TRBJ2-3|TRBV19
CASSLRLEDTQYF
>TRBJ2-7|TRBV11-2
CASSTRGWGYEQYF
>TRBJ2-7|TRBV6-5
CASSFDRDYEQYF
>TRBJ2-4|TRBV28
CASSFTYGTPTSLAKNIQYF
>TRBJ2-7|TRBV19
CASSPSGVRRNEQYF
>TRBJ1-2|TRBV14
CASSQDFGGWSYTF
>TRBJ1-3|TRBV6-6
CASSSRLGESGNTIYF
>TRBJ2-1|TRBV2
CASSEAVMGLQYNEQFF
>TRBJ2-7|TRBV7-2
CASSLAVGNYEQYF
>TRBJ2-5|TRBV5-4
CASSSRQGAETQYF
>TRBJ2-1|TRBV7-2
CASRSGNNNEQFF
>TRBJ1-2|TRBV28
CASSPPESNYGYTF
>NA|TRBV5-1
CASSLGGSAYEQYF
>TRBJ1-1|TRBV15
CATSRTIGENTEAFF
>TRBJ2-3|TRBV9
CASSPLVADTQYF